This TCR beta chain was found in a study of response to subunit inactivated influenza vaccine. Via MiXCR, TCRdb re-called the RT-PCR reads, giving one row per CDR3 protein. Counted here are around 480,000 distinct CDR3 sequences, 16% occurring once; the ten biggest clones make up around 3%. Study results and limitations: That few new T cells are recruited by each seasonal influenza vaccination was the authors' suggestion.

With regard to this clonotype: Its antigen remains unidentified.

The source of this sequence is a man between 50 and 69 years old who received an inactivated influenza vaccine. Sample: CD4+ T cells sorted from PBMCs, taken around 25 months after vaccination.

CDR3 DNA: TGCGCCAGCACGGGGCGACTAGGAAATGAGCAGTTCTTC. Protein: CASTGRLGNEQFF. The chain uses TRBV4-3 and TRBJ2-1; D perhaps matches TRBD2 (6 bases). The CDR3 spans 13 residues. The germline gives CDR1 LGHNA, CDR2 YSLEER. V was shortened by 7 bases and J by 7 bases, with 14 bases between the two germline ends.